The 12 T cell receptor beta chains below were found in one sample sequenced in a study of T-cell reconstitution after alpha-beta-depleted transplantation in children. The authors prepared the TCRbeta library with unique molecular identifiers. TCRdb passed the PCR reads through MiXCR, listing each CDR3 protein once. The table lists fewer than 550,000 distinct CDR3 sequences, approximately 10% of them singletons. Sequencing used PBMCs, mostly from graft donor cells, obtained 180 days after TCRalphabeta/CD19-depleted stem cell transplant. Receptor source: a female patient aged 2-15 years who had a stem cell transplant for aplastic anemia, so the T cells may come from the graft donor.

This clonotype has at least ten counts. The V and J genes are TRBV12-3 or TRBV12-4 and TRBJ2-1; TRBD1 agrees at 12 bases. This CDR3 is 15 amino acids long. J was trimmed by 8 bases and V by 6 bases; bases with no gene match: 8. CDR3 DNA: TGTGCCAGCAGCCACCGGGACAGGGGGCAACATGAGCAGTTCTTC. This sequence encodes CASSHRDRGQHEQFF.

V gene TRBV7-2 combines with J gene TRBJ2-3; 11 bases map to TRBD2. The CDR3 totals 17 residues. V shed 0 bases and J 4 bases; nucleotides not matched to a gene: 6. The V gene's germline CDR1 is SGHTA and CDR2 FQGNSA. The CDR3 loop reads CASSLALAGGVADTQYF. DNA for the CDR3: TGTGCCAGCAGCTTAGCGCTAGCGGGGGGTGTGGCAGATACGCAGTATTTT.

This clonotype was detected a few times. V and J are TRBV20-1 and TRBJ2-1, with 14 bases lining up with TRBD2. Germline trimming cut 7 bases from V and 9 bases from J; bases unmatched to any gene: 5. Germline lookup yields CDR1 DFQATT and CDR2 SNEGSKA (reference sequence). The CDR3 extends over 13 amino acids. The CDR3 DNA follows: TGCAGTGGTCCGGGACTAGCGGGAGTTGAGCAGTTCTTC. Its protein product is CSGPGLAGVEQFF.

There are a few counts of this clonotype. The chain links TRBV7-6 to TRBJ2-3; D is unclear. Germline values: CDR1 SGHVS, CDR2 FNYEAQ. Trimming took 5 bases from V and 0 from J, leaving 12 bases between them. The CDR3 consists of 15 residues. DNA for the CDR3: TGTGCCAGCAGCCCCCGGGTGGGCAGCACAGATACGCAGTATTTT. Protein product: CASSPRVGSTDTQYF.

In this sample, this clonotype turned up many times. CDR3 loop: CASSPSDRKLYEQYF. The CDR3 DNA sequence: TGTGCCAGCAGCCCTTCGGACAGGAAGCTCTACGAGCAGTACTTC. V gene TRBV4-2 combines with J gene TRBJ2-7, with 7 bases that match TRBD1. The CDR3 sequence is 15 residues long. The trim removed 4 bases at V and 3 bases at J, leaving 9 bases unmatched. CDR1 is LGHNA, CDR2 YNFKEQ, per germline.

The table lists this clonotype with many counts. The J gene is TRBJ2-3, the V gene TRBV20-1; tentatively, D is TRBD2 (5 bases). The length of the CDR3 is 15 residues. V lost 3 bases and J lost 5, with 18 bases in between. Germline CDR1 and CDR2: DFQATT and SNEGSKA (reference sequence). The chain's CDR3 is CSASRAERDEDTQYF. The CDR3 DNA sequence: TGCAGTGCTAGTCGGGCGGAGAGGGATGAAGATACGCAGTATTTT.

This clonotype came up many times. J is TRBJ2-7 and V is TRBV28; no clear D gene. The V gene lost 6 bases and the J gene lost 5 bases, with 17 bases spanning the gap. The CDR3 has 14 amino acids. Germline loops: CDR1 MDHEN, CDR2 SYDVKM. In DNA form, the CDR3 reads TGTGCCAGCAGCCAAGGCGGTTTTAAACACGAGCAGTACTTC. Translation: CASSQGGFKHEQYF. Together with reference TRBV28 and TRBJ2-7, the CDR3 gives the full variable domain: DVKVTQSSRYLVKRTGEKVFLECVQDMDHENMFWYRQDPGLGLRLIYFSYDVKMKEKGDIPEGYSVSREKKERFSLILESASTNQTSMYLCASSQGGFKHEQYFGPGTRLTVT.

The chain links TRBV7-9 to TRBJ1-6; D is ambiguous. The CDR3 contains 14 residues. The germline V gene encodes CDR1 SEHNR and CDR2 FQNEAQ (reference sequence). Deletions cut 2 bases from V and 4 bases from J, with 6 bases between. The CDR3 is CASSLPRYNSPLHF. The CDR3 region has the DNA TGTGCCAGCAGCTTACCCCGATATAATTCACCCCTCCACTTT.

This clonotype turned up a few times. The chain couples TRBV7-2 to TRBJ2-1, with TRBD2 matching 8 bases. Germline-derived CDR1 and CDR2 are SGHTA and FQGNSA. Trimming removed 1 base from V and 8 bases from J; junction bases left unmatched: 10. This CDR3 is built from 16 residues. The chain's CDR3 is CASSLGPRTSSDEQFF. In nucleotides, the CDR3 is TGTGCCAGCAGCTTAGGCCCTCGGACTAGCTCGGATGAGCAGTTCTTC.

This clonotype was counted only a few times. J is TRBJ2-7 and V is TRBV18, with a possible D match to TRBD1 (6 bases). The CDR3 consists of 15 residues. Looked up from germline, CDR1 is KGHSH and CDR2 is LQKENI. Trimming took off 2 bases at V and 0 bases at J, with 11 bases between the two ends. Written as DNA, the CDR3 is TGTGCCAGCTCACCAAAGGACAGAGGCTCCTACGAGCAGTACTTC. Protein product: CASSPKDRGSYEQYF.

This clonotype was recorded at least ten times. The genes are TRBV5-5 and TRBJ2-2; 7 bases fit TRBD2. The CDR3 is 15 residues long. CDR1 and CDR2 from the germline V gene are SGHKS and YYEKEE (reference sequence). V was pared by 0 bases and J by 6 bases, with 5 bases of the junction left unmatched. CDR3 protein: CASSLEGGSAGELFF. The CDR3 DNA follows: TGTGCCAGCAGCTTGGAGGGCGGGAGTGCCGGGGAGCTGTTTTTT.

This clonotype was counted only a few times. The chain has TRBV5-1 and TRBJ1-1, with D unresolved. Germline V lookup: CDR1 SGHRS, CDR2 YFSETQ. The germline V and J ends were trimmed by 5 bases and 0 bases, with 5 bases remaining between them. CDR3 length: 12 amino acids. The CDR3 sequence is CASREVNTEAFF. In DNA form, the CDR3 reads TGCGCCAGCAGGGAGGTGAACACTGAAGCTTTCTTT. The full variable domain, with the rest looked up from reference TRBV5-1 and TRBJ1-1, is KAGVTQTPRYLIKTRGQQVTLSCSPISGHRSVSWYQQTPGQGLQFLFEYFSETQRNKGNFPGRFSGRQFSNSRSEMNVSTLELGDSALYLCASREVNTEAFFGQGTRLTVV.